The sample holds a few counts of the clone carrying this TCR beta chain. Over chemoradiotherapy, repertoires were sampled more than once. The data were obtained in a study of chemoradiotherapy in HPV16-positive cancers. The V end was cut by 2 bases, the J end by 3 bases, with 9 bases between. The CDR3 has 13 amino acids. Germline V gene lookup returns CDR1 SGHDT and CDR2 YYEEEE. Generated by immunoSEQ multiplex PCR, the TCRdb table keeps only in-frame clones and is missing some. The repertoire holds roughly 1,200 clones, with approximately 85% as singletons. This clonotype was obtained from a human donor with HPV-associated anogenital cancer. The source material was tumor tissue, sampled from a patient who underwent chemoradiotherapy. The rearrangement joins TRBV5-6 to TRBJ2-7; possibly TRBD1 for D (6 bases). This CDR3 reads CASSLQGRYEQYF. In DNA form, the CDR3 reads TGTGCCAGCAGCTTACAGGGTCGCTACGAGCAGTACTTC.